One T cell receptor beta chain is described in this entry. Libraries were prepared by immunoSEQ multiplex PCR; TCRdb keeps only in-frame clonotypes and omits some of them. The sample gives about 21,000 clones, around 85% of which show up once; 2% to 2.5% is in the top ten. The data are from a study of T cells in localized non-small cell lung cancer. There are 19 residues in the CDR3. Germline values: CDR1 ENHRY, CDR2 SYGVKD. Trimming removed 7 bases from V and 0 bases from J; junction bases left unmatched: 15. Sequencing was performed on peripheral blood, taken before any cancer treatment. This chain joins TRBV10-3 and TRBJ2-6, with TRBD1 matching 7 bases. This TCR derives from a man aged 35-69 years with stage I lung adenocarcinoma. This chain's CDR3 is CAIKKEGRGSYSGANVLTF. The CDR3 DNA is TGTGCCATCAAAAAAGAAGGCAGGGGGTCGTACTCTGGGGCCAACGTCCTGACTTTC.